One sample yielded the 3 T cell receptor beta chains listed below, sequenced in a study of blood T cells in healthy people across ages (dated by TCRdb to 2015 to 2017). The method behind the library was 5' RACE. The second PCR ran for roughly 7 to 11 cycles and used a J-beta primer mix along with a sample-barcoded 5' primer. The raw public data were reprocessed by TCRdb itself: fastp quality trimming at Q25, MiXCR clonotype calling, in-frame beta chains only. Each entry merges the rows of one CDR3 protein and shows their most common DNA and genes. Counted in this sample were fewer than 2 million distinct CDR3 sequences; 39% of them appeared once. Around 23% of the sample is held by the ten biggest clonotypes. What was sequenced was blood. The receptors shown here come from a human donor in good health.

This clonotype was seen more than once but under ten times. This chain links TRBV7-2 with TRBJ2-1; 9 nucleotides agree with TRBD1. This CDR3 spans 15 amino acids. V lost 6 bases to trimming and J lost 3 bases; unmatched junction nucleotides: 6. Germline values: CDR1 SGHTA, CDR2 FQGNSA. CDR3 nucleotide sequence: TGTGCCAGCAGTCGGACAGGGGATAACTACAATGAGCAGTTCTTC. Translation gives CASSRTGDNYNEQFF.

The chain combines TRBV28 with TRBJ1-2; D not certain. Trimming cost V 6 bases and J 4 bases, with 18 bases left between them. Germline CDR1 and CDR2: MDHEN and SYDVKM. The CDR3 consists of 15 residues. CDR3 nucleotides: TGTGCCAGCAGGCCCCGGGTGCCCCTTGGCTATGGCTACACCTTC. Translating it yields CASRPRVPLGYGYTF.

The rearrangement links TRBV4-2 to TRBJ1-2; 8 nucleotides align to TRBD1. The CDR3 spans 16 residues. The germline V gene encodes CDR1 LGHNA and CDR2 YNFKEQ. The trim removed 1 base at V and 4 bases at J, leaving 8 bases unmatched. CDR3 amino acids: CASSQGRQGNGYGYTF. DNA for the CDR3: TGTGCCAGCAGCCAAGGCCGACAGGGGAATGGCTATGGCTACACCTTC.